One sample yielded the 24 T cell receptor beta chains listed below, sequenced in a study of shared clonotypes between healthy human individuals. Method: immunoSEQ multiplex PCR; TCRdb's copy keeps in-frame clones and lacks some. The sample lists more than 400,000 clones, roughly 80% seen once, with about an eighth in the top ten. Sequenced material: PBMCs. Receptors originate from a woman aged 40 to 49 in good health. Some clones in this sample may be carry-over from other donors' samples.

Turning to this clone: A far larger clone is only one base removed, so a read error is likely. The V call is TRBV30, the J call TRBJ1-5; maybe TRBD1 (6 bases). Germline loops: CDR1 GTSNPN, CDR2 SVGIG (reference sequence). The CDR3 loop spans 14 amino acids. CDR3 region: CAWSKGGGNQPRHF. The CDR3, as DNA: TGTGCCTGGAGTAAAGGCGGGGGCAATCAGCCCCGGCATTTT.

This clone was picked up one time. This sequence joins TRBV27 and TRBJ2-3; tentative D call: TRBD2 (6 bases). V was clipped by 5 bases and J by 2 bases, with 17 bases between them. The CDR3 runs 16 residues. Looked up from germline, CDR1 is MNHEY and CDR2 is SMNVEV (reference sequence). CDR3 sequence: CASSIRLGDLTDTQYF. CDR3 in DNA: TGTGCCAGCAGTATCCGACTAGGGGATCTCACAGATACGCAGTATTTT.

Comments on this clone: Since a far larger clone is one base different, this is likely a read error. The identical CDR3 is also encoded by other nucleotide sequences in the sample. The chain is built from TRBV5-1 and TRBJ1-5; no reliable D call. Trimming removed 0 bases at V and 1 base at J, with 5 bases between. The length of the CDR3 is 14 residues. Germline V gene sequence: CDR1 SGHRS, CDR2 YFSETQ. The CDR3 coding sequence is TGCGCCAGCAGCTTGGATGGCAGCAATCAGCCCCAGCATTTT. It codes for CASSLDGSNQPQHF. Full variable domain (remainder filled in from reference TRBV5-1 and TRBJ1-5): KAGVTQTPRYLIKTRGQQVTLSCSPISGHRSVSWYQQTPGQGLQFLFEYFSETQRNKGNFPGRFSGRQFSNSRSEMNVSTLELGDSALYLCASSLDGSNQPQHFGDGTRLSIL.

The chain couples TRBV6-5 to TRBJ2-2; 13 nucleotides line up with TRBD2. The V gene's germline CDR1 is MNHEY and CDR2 SVGAGI. The trim removed 2 bases at V and 3 bases at J, leaving 0 bases unmatched. The CDR3 extends over 16 amino acids. The CDR3 DNA is TGTGCCAGCAGTTACGGACTAGCGGGAGACACCGGGGAGCTGTTTTTT. Protein: CASSYGLAGDTGELFF.

This clone was seen once. The chain joins TRBV27 to TRBJ1-2; a possible D gene is TRBD1 (6 bases). This CDR3 region has 15 residues. Germline V gene sequence: CDR1 MNHEY, CDR2 SMNVEV (reference sequence). V lost 5 bases and J lost 8, with 21 bases in between. The DNA of the CDR3 is TGTGCCAGCAGTACACGAGGGACACCGTTCGGAGGCTACACCTTC. It encodes CASSTRGTPFGGYTF.

About this clone itself: With only one base between it and a far larger clone, this is likely a read error. The chain uses TRBV30 and TRBJ1-2; D gene unclear. Deletions cut 7 bases from V and 0 bases from J, with 12 bases between. The CDR3 runs to 13 residues. Per germline, CDR1 GTSNPN and CDR2 SVGIG (reference sequence). The CDR3 reads CALIGSPNYGYTF. As DNA, the CDR3 is TGTGCCTTGATTGGGAGTCCTAACTATGGCTACACCTTC.

The chain recombines TRBV6-5 with TRBJ1-1, with D uncertain. This CDR3 contains 13 residues. Trimming took 7 bases from V and 1 from J, leaving 10 bases between them. Germline CDR1 and CDR2: MNHEY and SVGAGI. In DNA, the CDR3 is TGTGCCAGCACTATGCTCTCGAACACTGAAGCTTTCTTT. Translating gives CASTMLSNTEAFF.

This sequence joins TRBV27 and TRBJ1-1; 7 bases map to TRBD1. CDR1 and CDR2 from the germline V gene are MNHEY and SMNVEV (reference sequence). Trimming removed 5 bases from V and 11 bases from J; junction bases left unmatched: 14. CDR3 length: 14 amino acids. This CDR3 is CASSPSTGQGRAFF. In DNA, the CDR3 is TGTGCCAGCAGTCCATCGACAGGGCAGGGTCGCGCTTTCTTT.

This clone occurred many times. This specimen includes other DNA sequences encoding the same CDR3. The chain employs TRBV6-4 and TRBJ2-3; TRBD2 matches at 9 bases. J lost 0 bases, V lost 4 bases, and 2 bases had no gene match. The CDR3 is made up of 15 amino acids. From germline, CDR1 is MRHNA and CDR2 SNTAGT. In DNA, the CDR3 is TGTGCCAGCAGTGCTACTAGCGGGAGCACAGATACGCAGTATTTT. It specifies CASSATSGSTDTQYF.

As for this clone: A far larger clone is one nucleotide away, so this likely arose from a read error. The chain uses TRBV7-2 and TRBJ2-5; D possibly corresponds to TRBD1 (6 bases). This CDR3 is built from 13 residues. CDR1 SGHTA and CDR2 FQGNSA come from the germline V gene. Trimming stripped 7 bases from V and 11 bases from J, with 20 bases between. The CDR3, as DNA: TGTGCCAGCACCGTAGGGGGTCTCTACGGGCAGTACTTC. Its translation is CASTVGGLYGQYF.

Concerning this clone: Just one base apart from a much larger clone, this may be a read error. The chain employs TRBV5-4 and TRBJ2-3; D may be TRBD1 or TRBD2 (7 bases each). This CDR3 is built from 15 residues. Germline CDR1 and CDR2: SGHNT and YYREEE (reference sequence). V lost 4 bases and J lost 5, with 17 bases in between. CDR3 coding DNA: TGTGCCAGCAGCCCCCAGGGGGGGGGCATAGATACGCAGTATTTT. It is translated as CASSPQGGGIDTQYF. The entire variable domain, with the rest obtained from reference TRBV5-4 and TRBJ2-3, is as follows: ETGVTQSPTHLIKTRGQQVTLRCSSQSGHNTVSWYQQALGQGPQFIFQYYREEENGRGNFPPRFSGLQFPNYSSELNVNALELDDSALYLCASSPQGGGIDTQYFGPGTRLTVL.

The chain employs TRBV7-9 and TRBJ2-5, with 8 bases identical to TRBD2. This CDR3 has 15 amino acids. Germline CDR1 reads SEHNR; CDR2 reads FQNEAQ (reference sequence). J gave up 4 bases and V 0 bases, and 4 bases lay outside the gene matches. CDR3 sequence reads: CASSLAGSGRETQYF. The CDR3 nucleotides read TGTGCCAGCAGCTTAGCGGGAAGCGGGAGAGAGACCCAGTACTTC. Complete variable domain (other parts from reference TRBV7-9 and TRBJ2-5): DTGVSQNPRHKITKRGQNVTFRCDPISEHNRLYWYRQTLGQGPEFLTYFQNEAQLEKSRLLSDRFSAERPKGSFSTLEIQRTEQGDSAMYLCASSLAGSGRETQYFGPGTRLLVL.

The chain uses TRBV7-3 and TRBJ2-2; 7 bases map to TRBD2. Germline assignment: CDR1 SGHTA and CDR2 FQGTGA. With 5 bases clipped from V and 7 bases from J, the junction kept 10 bases outside the gene matches. This CDR3 spans 15 amino acids. CDR3 DNA: TGTGCCAGCAGCGCCACCGGGACTATTAGCGGGGAGCTGTTTTTT. Translated: CASSATGTISGELFF.

This clone was picked up one time. This likely reflects a read error, since a far larger clone is one base away. This chain connects TRBV4-1 to TRBJ1-5, with D hard to call. CDR3 size: 15 residues. Germline CDR1 MGHRA, CDR2 YSYEKL. Trimming pared 7 bases from V and 6 bases from J, leaving 19 bases between. The CDR3 is CASTRTWVLGQPQHF. The CDR3 DNA follows: TGCGCCAGCACCCGAACCTGGGTTCTGGGTCAGCCCCAGCATTTT.

The chain has TRBV5-4 and TRBJ2-7; 12 bases are shared with TRBD2. V dropped 1 base and J dropped 7; count of bases not matched to a gene: 9. The germline gives CDR1 SGHNT, CDR2 YYREEE (reference sequence). The CDR3 extends over 16 amino acids. Written as DNA, the CDR3 is TGTGCCAGCAGCTTGTTACTAGCGGGAGGACGTAGGGAGCAGTACTTC. Protein product: CASSLLLAGGRREQYF.

In the case of this clone: This likely came from a read error, as a far larger clone is one base away. Because the CDR3 is missing its conserved closing phenylalanine or tryptophan, this is likely a read error. The DNA is left out, because the CDR3 cannot be placed on it with certainty; the CDR3 is given as TCRdb lists it. This sequence joins TRBV30 and TRBJ1-5; TRBD1 is the table's D call and was not checked against the DNA. Germline assignment: CDR1 GTSNPN and CDR2 SVGIG (reference sequence). The CDR3 spans 12 amino acids, including both terminal residues. Here the CDR3 reads CAWSPGTGPEHC.

J is TRBJ2-5 and V is TRBV18; TRBD1 is a possible D gene (5 bases). The CDR3 consists of 14 residues. V lost 8 bases and J lost 4, with 17 bases in between. Germline values: CDR1 KGHSH, CDR2 LQKENI. Here the CDR3 DNA reads TGTGCCAGCGCGGCAAGTGGGGCACGAGAGACCCAGTACTTC. Residues: CASAASGARETQYF.

Details on this clone: A far bigger clonotype differs at one base, so this is likely a read error. Other DNA sequences of this sample code for an identical CDR3. The chain joins TRBV30 to TRBJ1-5; D is possibly TRBD1 (6 bases). The CDR3 sequence is 13 residues long. CDR1 is GTSNPN, CDR2 SVGIG, per germline (reference sequence). CDR3 protein: CAWSRGNGQPQHF. DNA of the CDR3: TGTGCCTGGAGTAGGGGGAACGGGCAGCCACAGCATTTT.

To note about this clone: A read error likely explains this, since a far larger clone differs by one base. Other nucleotide sequences in the sample specify the same CDR3. The genes are TRBV30 and TRBJ1-5, with D unclear. The CDR3 consists of 14 residues. The V gene's germline CDR1 is GTSNPN and CDR2 SVGIG (reference sequence). CDR3 bases: TGTGCCTGGAGCGGCACGATGGCGAATCAGCCCAAGCATTTT. Residues: CAWSGTMANQPKHF.

Points on this clone: A much larger clone sits a single nucleotide away, making a read error possible. The same CDR3 can be traced to other DNA sequences in this sample. This chain's CDR3 is CASSLARASNEQFF. CDR3 coding DNA: TGTGCCAGCAGCTTAGCCAGGGCTAGCAATGAGCAGTTCTTC. V usage is TRBV7-2 and J usage is TRBJ2-1; maybe TRBD1 (5 bases). Deletions cut 0 bases from V and 6 bases from J, with 9 bases between. Germline lookup yields CDR1 SGHTA and CDR2 FQGNSA. This CDR3 has 14 amino acids.

This clone was found once. V is TRBV4-2 and J is TRBJ2-7; no firm D call. Between the trimmed V and J ends, which lost 1 base and 5 bases, there was a span of 12 bases. The germline gives CDR1 LGHNA, CDR2 YNFKEQ. The CDR3 has 14 residues. The CDR3 spells CASSQGNDLNEQYF. As DNA, the CDR3 is TGTGCCAGCAGCCAAGGGAACGACCTAAACGAGCAGTACTTC.

This clone was detected only a few times. A single base is all that separates this from a far larger clone, so a read error is likely. The chain uses TRBV30 and TRBJ1-4, with D perhaps matching TRBD1 (5 bases). The germline V and J ends were trimmed by 4 bases and 4 bases, with 13 bases remaining between them. The CDR3 is made up of 14 amino acids. CDR1 is GTSNPN, CDR2 SVGIG, per germline (reference sequence). CDR3 loop: CAWNPGLCNEKLFF. The CDR3 DNA reads TGTGCCTGGAATCCAGGGTTGTGTAATGAAAAACTGTTTTTT.

Of note for this clone: A far larger clone is only one base removed, so a read error is likely. Additional DNA sequences in this sample encode the identical CDR3. The CDR3 is CASSLSRLAATSYEQYF. CDR3 sequence (DNA): TGTGCTAGCAGCCTATCCAGACTAGCGGCTACCTCCTACGAGCAGTACTTC. The rearrangement joins TRBV7-8 to TRBJ2-7; 9 positions match TRBD2. There are 17 residues in the CDR3. Germline values: CDR1 SGHVS, CDR2 FQNEAQ. The full variable domain, completed using reference TRBV7-8 and TRBJ2-7, is GAGVSQSPRYKVAKRGQDVALRCDPISGHVSLFWYQQALGQGPEFLTYFQNEAQLDKSGLPSDRFFAERPEGSVSTLKIQRTQQEDSAVYLCASSLSRLAATSYEQYFGPGTRLTVT.

On this clone: Distinct nucleotide sequences in the sample also encode this CDR3. The chain has TRBV6-5 and TRBJ2-3; tentatively, D is TRBD2 (5 bases). The CDR3 totals 13 residues. Trimming took off 10 bases at V and 0 bases at J, with 11 bases between the two ends. CDR1 is MNHEY, CDR2 SVGAGI, per germline. The CDR3 protein is CAISRGSTDTQYF. The DNA of the CDR3 is TGTGCCATCAGCCGGGGTAGCACAGATACGCAGTATTTT.